Listed below are T cell receptor beta chains from one sample, sequenced in a study of T-cell reconstitution after alpha-beta-depleted transplantation in children. MiXCR, run by TCRdb on the PCR reads, gives a single entry per CDR3 protein. The sample yields roughly 420,000 distinct CDR3 sequences, around 15% seen once. This specimen consisted of PBMCs, mostly from graft donor cells, obtained 360 days after TCRalphabeta/CD19-depleted stem cell transplant. The receptors were gathered from a boy less than two years old who had a stem cell transplant for Wiskott-Aldrich syndrome, so the T cells may come from the graft donor. The CDR3 runs from the conserved cysteine through the conserved F or W. The D gene is left open where the match is weak. The size of a clone is reported for some rows only, either as once, few or many, or as a class for expanded clones.

D gene	clone size	V gene	J gene	CDR3 DNA	CDR3 protein
.	many	TRBV10-2	TRBJ2-7	TGCGCCAGCAGTGTTAAGGGGTCCGAGCAGTACTTC	CASSVKGSEQYF
TRBD1	.	TRBV29-1	TRBJ2-7	TGCAGCGTTCGGGGACAGGGATGGGGGAAAGGGTACGAGCAGTACTTC	CSVRGQGWGKGYEQYF
TRBD1	.	TRBV2	TRBJ1-5	TGTGCCAGCAGTGGAGGACAGGGGCCCTATCAGCCCCAGCATTTT	CASSGGQGPYQPQHF
TRBD2	many	TRBV5-1	TRBJ2-5	TGCGCCAGCAGCGGGATAGCGGGACGAGAGACCCAGTACTTC	CASSGIAGRETQYF
.	many	TRBV9	TRBJ2-2	TGTGCCAGCAGCGTTGGGGACACCGGGGAGCTGTTTTTT	CASSVGDTGELFF
TRBD1	few	TRBV7-2	TRBJ2-5	TGTGCCAGCAGCTTCTACGCCGGGACAGCGGAGACCCAGTACTTC	CASSFYAGTAETQYF
.	.	TRBV20-1	TRBJ2-3	TGCAGTGCTCCGGGACAACCGATCACAGATACGCAGTATTTT	CSAPGQPITDTQYF
.	few	TRBV20-1	TRBJ2-7	TGCAGTGCTAGAGGGGGGGGGGCAGGGTCCTCCTACGAGCAGTACTTC	CSARGGGAGSSYEQYF
.	few	TRBV12-3/TRBV12-4	TRBJ1-1	TGTGCCAGCATAATTATGAACACTGAAGCTTTCTTT	CASIIMNTEAFF
TRBD2	.	TRBV9	TRBJ2-3	TGTGCCAGCAGCGTAGGACTAGCGGGAATGTTAGATACGCAGTATTTT	CASSVGLAGMLDTQYF
.	many	TRBV9	TRBJ2-5	TGTGCCAGCAGCGTAGAAGGTATCCAAGAGACCCAGTACTTC	CASSVEGIQETQYF
TRBD1	.	TRBV20-1	TRBJ1-6	TGCAGTGCTAGAGAGCTTATGACAGGGACTTCACCCCTCCACTTT	CSARELMTGTSPLHF
.	few	TRBV5-1	TRBJ2-3	TGCGCCAGCACCCGAGCTTCTATAGCGGCAGGGATGAGAGTAGATACGCAGTATTTT	CASTRASIAAGMRVDTQYF
.	.	TRBV12-3/TRBV12-4	TRBJ2-2	TGTGCCAGCAGTCGAATGGCCGGGGAGCTGTTTTTT	CASSRMAGELFF
.	few	TRBV21-1	TRBJ1-2	TGTGCCAGCAGCAAAGGAGGGGGTAACTATGGCTACACCTTC	CASSKGGGNYGYTF
TRBD2	few	TRBV6-2/TRBV6-3	TRBJ2-6	TGTGCCAGCAGTTACTCGTTGGAAAGCGGGAGGGCCCCTGGGGCCAACGTCCTGACTTTC	CASSYSLESGRAPGANVLTF
.	.	TRBV18	TRBJ2-7	TGTGCCAGCTCCCCTCTCGGAGGGGTTTTATCCTACGAGCAGTACTTC	CASSPLGGVLSYEQYF
TRBD2	.	TRBV29-1	TRBJ2-1	TGCAGCGTCCTCGCCCGACTAGCCGACAATGAGCAGTTCTTC	CSVLARLADNEQFF
.	.	TRBV9	TRBJ2-1	TGTGCCAGCAGCGTAGAGGTACAGGGAATTGAGCAGTTCTTC	CASSVEVQGIEQFF
.	few	TRBV12-3/TRBV12-4	TRBJ2-3	TGTGCCAGCAGGATGGACTTTCCTAGCACAGATACGCAGTATTTT	CASRMDFPSTDTQYF
TRBD1	.	TRBV28	TRBJ2-3	TGTGCCAGCAGTTTTAATACAGGGGGCGCAGATACGCAGTATTTT	CASSFNTGGADTQYF
.	.	TRBV5-1	TRBJ2-6	TGCGCCAGCAGCTTGGGAGGGGCCGGCGGGGCCAACGTCCTGACTTTC	CASSLGGAGGANVLTF
.	few	TRBV27	TRBJ1-1	TGTGCCAGCAGTCCCTATTTCACCGCTGAAGCTTTCTTT	CASSPYFTAEAFF
.	.	TRBV6-5	TRBJ2-7	TGTGCCAGCAGCTACGGACACCATTCCGAGCAGTACTTC	CASSYGHHSEQYF
.	few	TRBV29-1	TRBJ1-1	TGCAGCGCAATTTCCCAGGGACACACTGAAGCTTTCTTT	CSAISQGHTEAFF
TRBD2	few	TRBV11-2	TRBJ2-1	TGTGCCAGCAGTTTGTTCCTAGCGGGGGGCCCATACAATGAGCAGTTCTTC	CASSLFLAGGPYNEQFF
TRBD1	.	TRBV24-1	TRBJ2-1	TGTGCCACCAGTGATTCCTTTCCGGGACAGGGCTCTCTTGAGCAGTTCTTC	CATSDSFPGQGSLEQFF
TRBD1	.	TRBV20-1	TRBJ2-1	TGCAGTGCTAGAGTCGTTCTGGGACAGGGGGCCTCCCATTCCTACAATGAGCAGTTCTTC	CSARVVLGQGASHSYNEQFF
TRBD1	.	TRBV5-1	TRBJ2-7	TGCGCCAGCAGCTTGTCGACAGGGAACGAGCAGTACTTC	CASSLSTGNEQYF
.	few	TRBV7-9	TRBJ1-6	TGTGCCAGCATCTTAGACAGTCAGAATTCACCCCTCCACTTT	CASILDSQNSPLHF
TRBD1	.	TRBV5-1	TRBJ1-1	TGCGCCAGCAGCTTGGCCCCACAGGGGCCCACTGAAGCTTTCTTT	CASSLAPQGPTEAFF
.	.	TRBV30	TRBJ2-5	TGTGCCTGGAGTTGGGGGAGTCAAGAGACCCAGTACTTC	CAWSWGSQETQYF
TRBD1	few	TRBV20-1	TRBJ1-2	TGCAGTGCTACAACTGACAGGGGCTATGGCTACACCTTC	CSATTDRGYGYTF
TRBD2	.	TRBV5-1	TRBJ2-5	TGCGCCAGCAGCTTAATAGCGGGGGTAGAGACCCAGTACTTC	CASSLIAGVETQYF
.	few	TRBV6-5	TRBJ2-1	TGTGCCAGCAGTTACTCGTTTTTAAACAATGAGCAGTTCTTC	CASSYSFLNNEQFF
TRBD2	.	TRBV13	TRBJ2-1	TGTGCCAGCAGCAAACCCCTGGGACTAGCGTACAATGAGCAGTTCTTC	CASSKPLGLAYNEQFF
.	.	TRBV27	TRBJ2-7	TGTGCCAGCAGGCTAGCGTCGGAGATCACCTACGAGCAGTACTTC	CASRLASEITYEQYF
TRBD1	few	TRBV12-3/TRBV12-4	TRBJ2-7	TGTGCCAGCAGGCGCTCCGGGACAGGGTTGGAGCAGTACTTC	CASRRSGTGLEQYF
TRBD1	.	TRBV6-1	TRBJ2-3	TGTGCCAGCACTCGGGACAGGGGCACAGATACGCAGTATTTT	CASTRDRGTDTQYF
TRBD2	.	TRBV20-1	TRBJ2-1	TGCAGCTCAACTAGCGGGAGGCTGTACAATGAGCAGTTCTTC	CSSTSGRLYNEQFF
.	.	TRBV5-1	TRBJ2-7	TGCGCCAGCAGCCCTCCGGGACTCTACTACGAGCAGTACTTC	CASSPPGLYYEQYF
.	few	TRBV13	TRBJ2-3	TGTGCCAGCAGCTTAGGGGCTAGCAAGTCTCGCACAGATACGCAGTATTTT	CASSLGASKSRTDTQYF
.	.	TRBV24-1	TRBJ2-1	TGTGCCACCAGTGATTTTGGAGCTAAGGTCAATGAGCAGTTCTTC	CATSDFGAKVNEQFF
.	.	TRBV18	TRBJ1-2	TGTGCCAGCTCACCGGGCAACGAACCTAACTATGGCTACACCTTC	CASSPGNEPNYGYTF
TRBD1	few	TRBV29-1	TRBJ2-6	TGCAGCGTTGCGACAGGGACCAGCTCTGGGGCCAACGTCCTGACTTTC	CSVATGTSSGANVLTF
.	.	TRBV18	TRBJ2-5	TGTGCCAGCTCACCAAGATCCGGGGAGACCCAGTACTTC	CASSPRSGETQYF
.	.	TRBV28	TRBJ2-6	TGTGCCACGGGACGGCCCTCTGGGGCCAACGTCCTGACTTTC	CATGRPSGANVLTF
TRBD1	.	TRBV7-2	TRBJ2-4	TGTGCCAGCAGCTTAGGCTGGGACAGGGGGGTCAAAAACATTCAGTACTTC	CASSLGWDRGVKNIQYF